Below, one T cell receptor beta chain is given with its context. Original processing methods: Amplification from reference gene primers served as the basis for estimated nucleated cell counts. Measured with immunoSEQ multiplex PCR; TCRdb has only the in-frame clones, and not every one. That table supplies the V and J calls and clone size; D and trimming were determined from the DNA. The sample includes hundreds of thousands of clones, approximately 80% seen only once; the top ten take around 5%. The data stem from a study of blood T cell repertoires in COVID-19. Turning to the study itself: Samples representing acute and convalescent COVID-19 were sourced from the United States, Italy and Spain. PBMCs, B-cell-depleted T cells, or T cells provided the cDNA or gDNA that made up the material.

Input material: peripheral blood. The receptor was isolated from a woman aged 70-85 years with acute or convalescent COVID-19.

The chain's CDR3 is CASSQDIVYYEQYF. In nucleotides, the CDR3 is TGTGCCAGCAGCCAAGATATAGTTTACTACGAGCAGTACTTC. The chain employs TRBV3-1 (or the pseudogene TRBV3-2) and TRBJ2-7; D call uncertain. This CDR3 is built from 14 residues. Germline V gene data show CDR1 as LGHDT and CDR2 as YNNKEL (reference sequence). V was clipped by 0 bases and J by 3 bases, with 9 bases between them.